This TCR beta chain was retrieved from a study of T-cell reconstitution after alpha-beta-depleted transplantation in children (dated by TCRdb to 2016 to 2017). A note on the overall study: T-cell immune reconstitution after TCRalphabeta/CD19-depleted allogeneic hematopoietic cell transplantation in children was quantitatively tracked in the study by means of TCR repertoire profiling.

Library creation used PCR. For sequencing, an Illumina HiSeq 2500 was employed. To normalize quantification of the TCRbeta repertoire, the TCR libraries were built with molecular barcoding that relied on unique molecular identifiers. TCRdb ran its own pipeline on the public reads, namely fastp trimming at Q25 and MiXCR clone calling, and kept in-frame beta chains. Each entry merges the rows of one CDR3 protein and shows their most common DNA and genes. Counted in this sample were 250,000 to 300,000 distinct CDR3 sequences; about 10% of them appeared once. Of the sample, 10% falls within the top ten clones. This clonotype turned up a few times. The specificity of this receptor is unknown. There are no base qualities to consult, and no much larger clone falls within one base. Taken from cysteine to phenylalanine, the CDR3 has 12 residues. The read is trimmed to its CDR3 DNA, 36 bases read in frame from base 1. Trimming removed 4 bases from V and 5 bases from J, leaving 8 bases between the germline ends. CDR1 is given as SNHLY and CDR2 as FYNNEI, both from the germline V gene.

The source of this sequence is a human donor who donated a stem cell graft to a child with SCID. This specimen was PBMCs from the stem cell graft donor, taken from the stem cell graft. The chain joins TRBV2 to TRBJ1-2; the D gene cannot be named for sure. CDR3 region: CASSVSGYGYTF. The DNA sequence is TGTGCCAGCAGTGTCTCAGGTTATGGCTACACCTTC.